Below, 6 T cell receptor beta chains from the same sample are listed, as sequenced in a study of T cell responses to AZD1222 COVID-19 vaccine (dated by TCRdb to the early 2020s). Libraries were constructed by the immunoSEQ multiplex PCR assay. Held by TCRdb, this immuneACCESS table contains in-frame sequences only and omits some clones. Under half of the omission traces to an unresolved V gene where checked; the cause of the rest is unknown. This sample has approximately 150,000 clones in its table, and about 91% of those were observed once. The leading ten clones occupy 1.5% to 2% of the sample. The time point label of this sample denotes: about 28 days (+/-7) after the second vaccine dose. The sample here was peripheral blood, taken 28 days after the second AZD1222 dose. The source is an adult who received the AZD1222 COVID-19 vaccine.

This clone occurred a few times. The chain uses TRBV19 and TRBJ2-3, with 9 bases identical to TRBD2. The germline V gene encodes CDR1 LNHDA and CDR2 SQIVND (reference sequence). Trimming removed 7 bases from V and 0 bases from J; junction bases left unmatched: 8. CDR3 length equals 16 residues. The chain's CDR3 is CASINSGGPSTDTQYF. CDR3 nucleotide sequence: TGTGCCAGTATCAATAGCGGGGGCCCTAGCACAGATACGCAGTATTTT.

The chain carries TRBV2 and TRBJ2-1; D might be TRBD2 (5 bases). Trimming pared 1 base from V and 8 bases from J, leaving 12 bases between. Germline CDR1 SNHLY, CDR2 FYNNEI. The CDR3 loop spans 14 amino acids. CDR3 sequence: CASSEVASLDEQFF. Here the CDR3 DNA reads TGTGCCAGCAGTGAAGTGGCTAGCCTCGATGAGCAGTTCTTC.

The table lists this clone with a few counts. The V and J genes are TRBV4-1 and TRBJ1-3; D gene ambiguous. The germline gives CDR1 MGHRA, CDR2 YSYEKL. V gave up 4 bases and J gave up 0 bases, with 13 bases separating them. This CDR3 region has 16 residues. The CDR3 nucleotides are TGCGCCAGCAGCCTCCTCCCTCCGGGCTCTGGAAACACCATATATTTT. As protein: CASSLLPPGSGNTIYF.

The count of this clone is one. The rearrangement joins TRBV30 to TRBJ2-7, with D tentatively TRBD1 or TRBD2 (6 bases each). The CDR3 spans 14 residues. V lost 0 bases, J lost 0 bases, and 9 bases lay in between. Germline CDR1 GTSNPN, CDR2 SVGIG (reference sequence). CDR3 protein: CAWSVGGSSYEQYF. The CDR3 bases are TGTGCCTGGAGTGTAGGGGGGAGCTCCTACGAGCAGTACTTC. Variable domain in full (rest from reference TRBV30 and TRBJ2-7): SQTIHQWPATLVQPVGSPLSLECTVEGTSNPNLYWYRQAAGRGLQLLFYSVGIGQISSEVPQNLSASRPQDRQFILSSKKLLLSDSGFYLCAWSVGGSSYEQYFGPGTRLTVT.

V is TRBV6-6 and J is TRBJ2-1; 8 positions agree with TRBD2. The CDR3 runs 14 residues. Germline assignment: CDR1 MNHNY and CDR2 SVGAGI (reference sequence). The J segment lost 1 base and the V segment lost 7 bases, leaving 3 bases of the junction unmatched. CDR3 DNA: TGTGCCAGCATGCCTAGCGGGTCCTACAATGAGCAGTTCTTC. Translating gives CASMPSGSYNEQFF.

A note on this clone: This specimen includes other DNA sequences encoding the same CDR3. The chain is built from TRBV5-1 and TRBJ1-3; D unclear. The CDR3 is 14 residues long. The germline V gene has CDR1 SGHRS and CDR2 YFSETQ. Trimming pared 0 bases from V and 0 bases from J, leaving 4 bases between. The CDR3 protein is CASSLDGSGNTIYF. CDR3 sequence (DNA): TGCGCCAGCAGCTTGGACGGCTCTGGAAACACCATATATTTT.